The entry below gives a single T cell receptor (beta chain) sequence along with its context. Its antigen is unidentified. These data belong to a study of cytomegalovirus exposure and HLA in healthy donors. 60 Vbeta and 13 Jbeta primers were used in PCR. The repertoire was sequenced with immunoSEQ multiplex PCR; TCRdb's copy has only in-frame clones and lacks some. This table has around 80,000 clones, approximately 67% appearing once. This CDR3 is 16 amino acids long. Trimming removed 2 bases from V and 7 bases from J; junction bases left unmatched: 13. CDR1 MNHEY and CDR2 SVGAGI come from the germline V gene. Study-wide results and limits: The study recorded 164 TCR beta chains that were cytomegalovirus-associated.

The source material was PBMCs. The TCR comes from a male donor in good health and CMV-seropositive. The V and J genes are TRBV6-5 and TRBJ2-7; 8 bases map to TRBD1. The DNA for the CDR3 is TGTGCCAGCAGTTACGACTCCATGGACAGGGCTGGAGAGCAGTACTTC. Protein sequence: CASSYDSMDRAGEQYF.